Described below is a single TCR beta chain sequence and its context. Original processing notes: Estimated nucleated cell counts came from reference gene primer amplification. Using immunoSEQ multiplex PCR, the repertoire was profiled, and TCRdb retains in-frame clones only, with some absent. V and J calls and clone size come straight from that table; D and trimming were deduced from the DNA. This table has some 200,000 clones, roughly four fifths appearing once. Each participant's cohort was designated according to participant-reported clinical history. The data were taken from a study of blood T cell repertoires in COVID-19. The overall study: Nucleic acid was either cDNA or gDNA, and it came from T cells, B-cell-depleted T cells, or PBMCs.

With V trimmed by 2 bases and J by 1 base, 10 bases remained unmatched. There are 18 residues in the CDR3. Germline V gene data show CDR1 as SGDLS and CDR2 as YYNGEE. The rearrangement joins TRBV9 to TRBJ2-3; 10 nucleotides align to TRBD2. The clonotype was recovered from a man aged 40-49 years who had recovered from COVID-19. The sample consisted of PBMCs or T cells enriched from blood (not recorded which). The DNA for the CDR3 is TGTGCCAGCAGCGTCCCCATAGCGGGAGGAGGGGGCACAGATACGCAGTATTTT. As protein: CASSVPIAGGGGTDTQYF.